This is a list of T cell receptor beta chains from one sample in a study of CD8+CD57+ T cells in acquired aplastic anemia. TCRdb used MiXCR to reprocess the reads, holding one entry per CDR3 protein. The repertoire holds 75,000 to 80,000 distinct CDR3 sequences, roughly three quarters seen once, with approximately 78% in the top ten. Sequencing input: sorted CD4+, CD8+, or CD8+CD57+ T cells (not recorded which) from PBMCs. These receptors were collected from a human donor with aplastic anemia. Both conserved end residues are part of each CDR3. A D gene is named only where the DNA matches it firmly. Rows may omit the clone size; those that give it use once, few, many or a size class.

v_call,clone_size,d_call,j_call,cdr3_aa,cdr3_nt
TRBV20-1,.,.,TRBJ1-4,CSAQPGHFEKLFF,TGCAGTGCTCAGCCGGGACATTTCGAAAAACTGTTTTTT
TRBV4-2,.,TRBD2,TRBJ2-7,CASGPWGERLAGAYEQYF,TGTGCCAGCGGACCCTGGGGAGAAAGACTAGCGGGAGCCTACGAGCAGTACTTC
TRBV5-1,once,.,TRBJ2-3,CASRGVRSTDTQYF,TGCGCCAGCAGAGGGGTTAGGAGCACAGATACGCAGTATTTT
TRBV10-3,once,.,TRBJ1-2,CASSLEYTYGYTF,TGTGCCAGCAGTTTAGAGTATACCTATGGCTACACCTTC
TRBV10-3,.,.,TRBJ2-5,CASSKDPGAYQETQYF,TGTGCCAGCAGTAAAGATCCAGGAGCCTACCAAGAGACCCAGTACTTC
TRBV20-1,.,TRBD2,TRBJ2-3,CSAMPASGGSTDTQYF,TGCAGTGCTATGCCCGCTAGCGGAGGGAGCACAGATACGCAGTATTTT
TRBV4-3,.,.,TRBJ2-7,CASSQDRAYEQYF,TGCGCCAGCAGCCAAGACAGGGCTTACGAGCAGTACTTC
TRBV7-8,.,.,TRBJ2-5,CASSWNRDRYF,TGTGCCAGCAGCTGGAACAGGGACCGGTACTTC
TRBV7-9,.,.,TRBJ2-7,CASRGLYEQYF,TGTGCCAGCCGCGGACTCTACGAGCAGTACTTC
TRBV7-9,few,.,TRBJ2-5,CASSLTETQYF,TGTGCCAGCAGCTTAACCGAGACCCAGTACTTC
TRBV20-1,.,TRBD1,TRBJ2-1,CSAKLETGDNEQFF,TGCAGTGCTAAACTCGAGACAGGGGACAATGAGCAGTTCTTC
TRBV6-1,.,.,TRBJ2-3,CASKAEPYTDTQYF,TGTGCCAGCAAAGCAGAACCATACACAGATACGCAGTATTTT
TRBV12-3/TRBV12-4,.,.,TRBJ1-6,CASSLDLSASYNSPLHF,TGTGCCAGCAGTTTAGACCTGTCAGCGTCATATAATTCACCCCTCCACTTT
TRBV15,.,.,TRBJ2-1,CATSRDLGTYNEQFF,TGTGCCACCAGCAGAGACCTAGGGACCTACAATGAGCAGTTCTTC
TRBV24-1,.,.,TRBJ2-2,CATSDLEGRGTGELFF,TGTGCCACCAGTGATTTAGAGGGTCGGGGCACCGGGGAGCTGTTTTTT
TRBV12-3/TRBV12-4,.,TRBD1,TRBJ1-1,CASTWGQGYTEAFF,TGTGCCAGCACCTGGGGACAGGGATACACTGAAGCTTTCTTT
TRBV20-1,.,TRBD2,TRBJ2-3,CSATGGARDTQYF,TGCAGTGCCACCGGGGGGGCGAGGGATACGCAGTATTTT
TRBV24-1,few,.,TRBJ2-2,CATSDESGRPFF,TGTGCCACCAGTGATGAGTCAGGGAGACCGTTTTTT
TRBV10-2,.,TRBD1,TRBJ1-2,CASGQGEGYTF,TGCGCCAGCGGACAGGGGGAGGGCTACACCTTC
TRBV29-1,.,TRBD1,TRBJ2-2,CSVSGTGNTGELFF,TGCAGCGTATCCGGGACAGGGAACACCGGGGAGCTGTTTTTT
TRBV7-2,.,TRBD2,TRBJ2-5,CASSGSGGAAQETQYF,TGTGCCAGCAGCGGTAGCGGGGGGGCGGCCCAAGAGACCCAGTACTTC
TRBV20-1,.,.,TRBJ2-5,CSASQKKETQYF,TGCAGTGCTAGTCAGAAAAAAGAGACCCAGTACTTC
TRBV20-1,.,.,TRBJ2-2,CSASGGGTGELFF,TGCAGTGCTAGCGGGGGCGGCACCGGGGAGCTGTTTTTT
TRBV2,.,TRBD1,TRBJ2-1,CATSEHGQVYNEQFF,TGTGCCACCAGTGAGCATGGACAGGTCTACAATGAGCAGTTCTTC
TRBV19,.,.,TRBJ1-1,CASSSNIGTEAFF,TGTGCCAGTAGTTCAAACATAGGGACTGAAGCTTTCTTT
TRBV5-5,.,TRBD1,TRBJ2-5,CASSSTGEKRGDQYF,TGTGCCAGCAGTTCGACAGGGGAGAAGAGAGGTGACCAGTACTTC
TRBV15,.,.,TRBJ2-7,CATSTNLRRGVLF,TGTGCCACCAGCACGAACCTTCGAAGGGGAGTCCTCTTC
TRBV20-1,.,.,TRBJ1-1,CSAQDPDRNTEAFF,TGCAGTGCTCAAGACCCGGACAGGAACACTGAAGCTTTCTTT
TRBV15,few,.,TRBJ2-7,CATSRVGSVEQYF,TGTGCCACCAGCAGAGTAGGGAGCGTCGAGCAGTACTTC
TRBV7-8,few,.,TRBJ2-7,CASSWSSYEQYF,TGTGCCAGCAGCTGGAGCTCCTACGAGCAGTACTTC
TRBV9,many,.,TRBJ1-2,CASSARTNYGYTF,TGTGCCAGCAGCGCCCGGACTAACTATGGCTACACCTTC
TRBV7-9,.,TRBD1,TRBJ1-6,CAWRGQYNSPLHF,TGTGCCTGGCGGGGACAGTATAATTCACCCCTCCACTTT
TRBV4-2,.,TRBD1,TRBJ2-7,CASSRENRGLSNSYEQYF,TGTGCCAGCAGCCGCGAAAACAGGGGTCTAAGCAACTCCTACGAGCAGTACTTC
TRBV15,.,.,TRBJ2-5,CATSRDVAGRETQYF,TGTGCCACCAGCAGAGATGTGGCAGGGAGAGAGACCCAGTACTTC
TRBV5-1,.,TRBD1,TRBJ1-2,CASSRQGGPIEGYTF,TGCGCCAGCAGCCGGCAGGGGGGTCCTATAGAAGGCTACACCTTC
TRBV14,.,TRBD1,TRBJ2-3,CASSQDRDRGRTDTQYF,TGTGCCAGCAGCCAAGATCGGGACAGGGGTCGCACAGATACGCAGTATTTT
TRBV25-1,.,TRBD2,TRBJ2-5,CASRIGTSGASETQYF,TGTGCCAGCAGGATTGGGACTAGCGGGGCCTCAGAGACCCAGTACTTC
TRBV7-8,once,.,TRBJ2-3,CASSLPGPGSTDTQYF,TGTGCCAGCAGCTTGCCGGGCCCGGGGTCAACAGATACGCAGTATTTT
TRBV7-6,.,TRBD1,TRBJ1-1,CASSFIEGGAGDTEAFF,TGTGCCAGCAGCTTTATCGAAGGGGGCGCGGGGGACACTGAAGCTTTCTTT
TRBV7-9,.,.,TRBJ2-3,CASSFEGADTQYF,TGTGCCAGCAGCTTTGAGGGGGCAGATACGCAGTATTTT
TRBV10-3,many,TRBD2,TRBJ2-2,CAISDWEGGRVVTGELFF,TGTGCCATCAGTGATTGGGAAGGCGGGAGGGTTGTCACCGGGGAGCTGTTTTTT
TRBV7-9,.,.,TRBJ2-3,CASGPGDTQYF,TGTGCCAGCGGGCCAGGGGATACGCAGTATTTT
TRBV10-1,.,.,TRBJ1-5,CAIPTSNQPQHF,TGCGCCATACCGACGTCCAATCAGCCCCAGCATTTT
TRBV11-1,once,.,TRBJ2-3,CASSSPQGQSTDTQYF,TGTGCCAGCAGCTCCCCGCAGGGACAAAGCACAGATACGCAGTATTTT
TRBV5-6,once,TRBD1,TRBJ2-7,CASSSSLQGAGEQYF,TGTGCCAGCAGCTCATCTTTGCAGGGGGCGGGAGAGCAGTACTTC
TRBV9,.,TRBD2,TRBJ2-1,CASSVGTLAGLDEQFF,TGTGCCAGCAGCGTAGGAACCCTAGCGGGACTCGATGAGCAGTTCTTC
TRBV9,many,TRBD2,TRBJ2-5,CASSVVASGNQETQYF,TGTGCCAGCAGCGTAGTCGCTAGCGGGAACCAAGAGACCCAGTACTTC
TRBV19,.,.,TRBJ2-7,CASSETIGAYEQYF,TGTGCCAGTAGTGAGACGATTGGAGCCTACGAGCAGTACTTC
TRBV29-1,.,TRBD1,TRBJ1-4,CSVGQGGREKLFF,TGCAGCGTTGGACAGGGCGGGAGGGAAAAACTGTTTTTT
TRBV13,.,TRBD2,TRBJ2-1,CASSSGTSGSGNEQFF,TGTGCCAGCAGCTCCGGGACTAGCGGGAGTGGGAATGAGCAGTTCTTC